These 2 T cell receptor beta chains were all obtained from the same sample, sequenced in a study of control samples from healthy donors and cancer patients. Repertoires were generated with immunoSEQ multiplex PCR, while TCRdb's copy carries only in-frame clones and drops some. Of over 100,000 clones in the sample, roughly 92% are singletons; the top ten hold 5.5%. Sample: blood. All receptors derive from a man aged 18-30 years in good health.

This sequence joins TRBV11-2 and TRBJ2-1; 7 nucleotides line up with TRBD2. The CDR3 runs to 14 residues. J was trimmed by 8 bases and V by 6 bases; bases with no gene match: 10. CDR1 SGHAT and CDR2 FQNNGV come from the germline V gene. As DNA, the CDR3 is TGTGCCAGCAGTCTACTAGGGGCGGGGGATGAGCAGTTCTTC. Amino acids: CASSLLGAGDEQFF.

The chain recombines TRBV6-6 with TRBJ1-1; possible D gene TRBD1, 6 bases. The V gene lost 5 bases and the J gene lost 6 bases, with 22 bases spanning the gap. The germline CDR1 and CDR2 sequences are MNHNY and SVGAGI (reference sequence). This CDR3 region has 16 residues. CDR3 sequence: CASSPAYGGEVAEAFF. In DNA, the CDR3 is TGTGCCAGCAGTCCTGCGTATGGGGGCGAAGTGGCTGAAGCTTTCTTT.